This T cell receptor (beta chain) was profiled in a study of shared clonotypes between healthy human individuals. In germline, CDR1 is SGHAT, CDR2 FQNNGV. This CDR3 contains 15 residues. J lost 0 bases, V lost 4 bases, and 2 bases had no gene match. Per the authors' pipeline: There were no quality scores in the junction-only immunoSEQ sequences, so filtering differed. Profiled with immunoSEQ multiplex PCR; TCRdb holds only in-frame clones, not every one. Clone size and the V and J calls come from that table; the DNA yielded D and trimming. The repertoire holds over 400,000 clones, with 81% as singletons.

Sequenced: PBMCs. The chain recombines TRBV11-2 with TRBJ2-1; 8 nucleotides align to TRBD2. This receptor was identified in a woman in her thirties or forties in good health. Some clones in this sample may be carry-over from other donors' samples. DNA of the CDR3: TGTGCCAGCAGCTCTAGCGGGTTCTCCTACAATGAGCAGTTCTTC. Translated: CASSSSGFSYNEQFF.